This T cell receptor (beta chain) was obtained from a study of cytomegalovirus exposure and HLA in healthy donors. Study-level results: Cytomegalovirus association was assigned to 150 to 200 TCR beta chains.

This CDR3 is built from 15 residues. The ends lost 8 bases at V and 0 bases at J; junction bases unmatched: 7. Germline assignment: CDR1 MNHEY and CDR2 SMNVEV (reference sequence). In regard to this clone: Its target is unknown.

Primers: 60 Vbeta forward and 13 Jbeta reverse. The protocol was immunoSEQ multiplex PCR, while the TCRdb copy is restricted to in-frame clones and leaves out a portion. Among approximately 150,000 clones listed, 84% were seen once. Source material: PBMCs. The rearrangement uses TRBV27 and TRBJ1-5; 7 bases are shared with TRBD1. The receptor's source is a boy younger than 10 in good health and CMV-seronegative. The CDR3 bases are TGTGCCAGCGGGAAGACAGGGTCTAGCAATCAGCCCCAGCATTTT. Its translation is CASGKTGSSNQPQHF.